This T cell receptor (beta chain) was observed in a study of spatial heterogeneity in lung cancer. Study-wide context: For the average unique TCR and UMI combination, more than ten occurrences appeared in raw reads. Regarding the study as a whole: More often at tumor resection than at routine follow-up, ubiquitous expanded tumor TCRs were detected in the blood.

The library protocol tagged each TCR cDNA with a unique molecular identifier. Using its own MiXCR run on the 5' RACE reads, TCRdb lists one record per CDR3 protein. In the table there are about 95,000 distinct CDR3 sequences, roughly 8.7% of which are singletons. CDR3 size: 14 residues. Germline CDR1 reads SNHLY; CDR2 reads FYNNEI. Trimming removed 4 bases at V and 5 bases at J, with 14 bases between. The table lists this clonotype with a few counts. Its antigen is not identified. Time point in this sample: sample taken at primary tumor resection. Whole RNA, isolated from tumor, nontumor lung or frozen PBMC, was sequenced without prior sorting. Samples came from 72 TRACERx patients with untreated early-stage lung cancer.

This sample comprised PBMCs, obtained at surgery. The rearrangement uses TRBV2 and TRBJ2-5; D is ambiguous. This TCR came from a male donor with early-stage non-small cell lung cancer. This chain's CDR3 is CASSVTVGGETQYF. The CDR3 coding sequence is TGTGCCAGCAGTGTTACGGTGGGTGGGGAGACCCAGTACTTC.